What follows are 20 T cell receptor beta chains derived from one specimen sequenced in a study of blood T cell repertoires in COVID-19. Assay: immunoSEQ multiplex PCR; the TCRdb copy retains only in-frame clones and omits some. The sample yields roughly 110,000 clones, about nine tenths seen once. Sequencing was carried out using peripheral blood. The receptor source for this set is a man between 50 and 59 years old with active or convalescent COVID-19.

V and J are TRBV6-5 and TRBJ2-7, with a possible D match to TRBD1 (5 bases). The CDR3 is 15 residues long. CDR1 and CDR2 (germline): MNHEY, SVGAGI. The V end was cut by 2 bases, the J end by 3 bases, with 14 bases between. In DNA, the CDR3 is TGTGCCAGCAGTTACGGGGCACGAAGTCTCTACGAGCAGTACTTC. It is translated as CASSYGARSLYEQYF.

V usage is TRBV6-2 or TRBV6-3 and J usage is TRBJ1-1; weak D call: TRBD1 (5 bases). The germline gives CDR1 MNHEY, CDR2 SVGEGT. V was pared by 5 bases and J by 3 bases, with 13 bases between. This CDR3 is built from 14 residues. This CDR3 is CASSLLRGYTEAFF. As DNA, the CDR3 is TGTGCCAGCAGTCTCCTTAGGGGATACACTGAAGCTTTCTTT.

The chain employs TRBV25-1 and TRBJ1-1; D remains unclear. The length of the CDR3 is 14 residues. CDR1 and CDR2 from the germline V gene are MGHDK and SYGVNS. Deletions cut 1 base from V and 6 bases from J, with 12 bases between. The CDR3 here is CASSESGVRPEAFF. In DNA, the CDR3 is TGTGCCAGCAGTGAATCCGGGGTGCGGCCTGAAGCTTTCTTT.

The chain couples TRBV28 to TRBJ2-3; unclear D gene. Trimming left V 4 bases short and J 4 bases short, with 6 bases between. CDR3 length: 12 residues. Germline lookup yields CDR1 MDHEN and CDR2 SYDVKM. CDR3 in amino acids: CASSSLPDTQYF. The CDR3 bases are TGTGCCAGCAGTTCCCTACCAGATACGCAGTATTTT.

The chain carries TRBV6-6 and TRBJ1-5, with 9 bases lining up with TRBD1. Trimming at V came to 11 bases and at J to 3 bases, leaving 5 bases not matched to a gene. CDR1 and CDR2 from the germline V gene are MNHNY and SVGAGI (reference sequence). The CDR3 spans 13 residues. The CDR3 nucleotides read TGTGCCGCGGACAGGGGCCTCAATCAGCCCCAGCATTTT. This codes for CAADRGLNQPQHF.

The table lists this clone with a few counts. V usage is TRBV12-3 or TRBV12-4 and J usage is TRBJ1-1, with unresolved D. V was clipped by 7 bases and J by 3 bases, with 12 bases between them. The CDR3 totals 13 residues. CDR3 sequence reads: CASTRFGDTEAFF. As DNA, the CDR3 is TGTGCCAGCACCCGGTTTGGAGACACTGAAGCTTTCTTT.

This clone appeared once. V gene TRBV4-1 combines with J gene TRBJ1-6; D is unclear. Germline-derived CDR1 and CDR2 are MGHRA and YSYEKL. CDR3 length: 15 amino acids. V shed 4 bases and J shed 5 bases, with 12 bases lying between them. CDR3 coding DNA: TGCGCCAGCAGCCCCTTTGGCACCGATAATTCACCCCTCCACTTT. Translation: CASSPFGTDNSPLHF.

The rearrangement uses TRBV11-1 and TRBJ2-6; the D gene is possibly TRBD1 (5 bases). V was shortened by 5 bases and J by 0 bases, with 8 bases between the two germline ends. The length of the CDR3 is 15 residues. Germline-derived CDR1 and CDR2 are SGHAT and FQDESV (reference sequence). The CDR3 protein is CASSPDSSGANVLTF. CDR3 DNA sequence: TGTGCCAGCAGCCCCGACAGCTCTGGGGCCAACGTCCTGACTTTC. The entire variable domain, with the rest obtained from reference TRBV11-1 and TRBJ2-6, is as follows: EAEVAQSPRYKITEKSQAVAFWCDPISGHATLYWYRQILGQGPELLVQFQDESVVDDSQLPKDRFSAERLKGVDSTLKIQPAELGDSAMYLCASSPDSSGANVLTFGAGSRLTVL.

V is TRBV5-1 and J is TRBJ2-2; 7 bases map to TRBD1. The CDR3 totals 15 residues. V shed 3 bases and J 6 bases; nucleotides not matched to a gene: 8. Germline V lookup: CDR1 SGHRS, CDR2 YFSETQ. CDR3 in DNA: TGCGCCAGCAGCTCTACAGGGGAACCGGCCGGGGAGCTGTTTTTT. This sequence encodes CASSSTGEPAGELFF.

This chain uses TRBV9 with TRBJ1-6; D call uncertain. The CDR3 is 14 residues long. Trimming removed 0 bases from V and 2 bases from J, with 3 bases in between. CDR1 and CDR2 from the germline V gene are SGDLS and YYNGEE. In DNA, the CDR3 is TGTGCCAGCAGCGTAGGGCCCTATAATTCACCCCTCCACTTT. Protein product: CASSVGPYNSPLHF.

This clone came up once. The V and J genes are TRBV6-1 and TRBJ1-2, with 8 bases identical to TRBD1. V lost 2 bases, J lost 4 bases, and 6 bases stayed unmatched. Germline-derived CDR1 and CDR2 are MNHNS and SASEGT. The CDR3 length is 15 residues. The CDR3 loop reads CASSEQGALPYGYTF. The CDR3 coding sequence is TGTGCCAGCAGTGAACAGGGGGCACTCCCCTATGGCTACACCTTC.

The CDR3 region has the DNA TGCGCCAGCAGCTTGGTAGCGGGAAAGGTCAATGAGCAGTTCTTC. Encoded protein: CASSLVAGKVNEQFF. The rearrangement uses TRBV5-1 and TRBJ2-1; 8 bases map to TRBD2. The CDR3 runs to 15 residues. Germline CDR1 reads SGHRS; CDR2 reads YFSETQ. Trimming cost V 0 bases and J 6 bases; bases outside gene matches: 5. The full variable domain, its missing parts supplied by reference TRBV5-1 and TRBJ2-1, is KAGVTQTPRYLIKTRGQQVTLSCSPISGHRSVSWYQQTPGQGLQFLFEYFSETQRNKGNFPGRFSGRQFSNSRSEMNVSTLELGDSALYLCASSLVAGKVNEQFFGPGTRLTVL.

The CDR3 loop is CASSSTGVEQFF. CDR3 coding DNA: TGTGCCAGCAGCTCGACAGGGGTTGAGCAGTTCTTC. V is TRBV7-9 and J is TRBJ2-1, with TRBD1 matching 8 bases. V lost 4 bases to trimming and J lost 9 bases; unmatched junction nucleotides: 2. Germline-derived CDR1 and CDR2 are SEHNR and FQNEAQ (reference sequence). The CDR3 is 12 residues long. The full variable domain, completed using reference TRBV7-9 and TRBJ2-1, is DTGVSQNPRHKITKRGQNVTFRCDPISEHNRLYWYRQTLGQGPEFLTYFQNEAQLEKSRLLSDRFSAERPKGSFSTLEIQRTEQGDSAMYLCASSSTGVEQFFGPGTRLTVL.

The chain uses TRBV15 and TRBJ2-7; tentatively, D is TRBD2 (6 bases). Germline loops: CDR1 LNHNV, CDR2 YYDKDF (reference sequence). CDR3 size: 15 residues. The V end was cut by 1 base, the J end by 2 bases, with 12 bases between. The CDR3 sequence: CATSRGGRTTYEQYF. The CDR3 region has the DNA TGTGCCACCAGCAGAGGTGGGAGGACTACCTACGAGCAGTACTTC.

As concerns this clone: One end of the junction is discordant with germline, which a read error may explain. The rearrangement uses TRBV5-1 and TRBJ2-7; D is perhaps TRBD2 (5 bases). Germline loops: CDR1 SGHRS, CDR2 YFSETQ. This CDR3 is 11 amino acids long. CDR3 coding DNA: TGCGCCAGCAGCTCCTCGGTCTGGACTTTCTTC. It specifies CASSSSVWTFF.

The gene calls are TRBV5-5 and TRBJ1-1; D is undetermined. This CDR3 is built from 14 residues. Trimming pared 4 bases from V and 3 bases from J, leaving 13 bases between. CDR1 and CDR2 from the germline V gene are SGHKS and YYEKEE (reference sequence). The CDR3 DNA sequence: TGTGCCAGCAGCGAATCAGGTTTACACACTGAAGCTTTCTTT. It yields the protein CASSESGLHTEAFF.

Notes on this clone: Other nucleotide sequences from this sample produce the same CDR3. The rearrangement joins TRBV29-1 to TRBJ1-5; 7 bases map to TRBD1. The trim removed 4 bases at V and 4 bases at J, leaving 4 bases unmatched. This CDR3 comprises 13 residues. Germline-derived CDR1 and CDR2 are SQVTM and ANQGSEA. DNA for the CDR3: TGCAGCGTTGGGGACAGATCAAATCAGCCCCAGCATTTT. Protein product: CSVGDRSNQPQHF.

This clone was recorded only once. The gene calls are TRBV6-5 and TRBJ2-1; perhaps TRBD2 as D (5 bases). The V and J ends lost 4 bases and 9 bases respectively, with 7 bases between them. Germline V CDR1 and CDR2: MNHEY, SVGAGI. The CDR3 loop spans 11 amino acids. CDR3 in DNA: TGTGCCAGCAGTTTTGGAGGTGAGCAGTTCTTC. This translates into CASSFGGEQFF.

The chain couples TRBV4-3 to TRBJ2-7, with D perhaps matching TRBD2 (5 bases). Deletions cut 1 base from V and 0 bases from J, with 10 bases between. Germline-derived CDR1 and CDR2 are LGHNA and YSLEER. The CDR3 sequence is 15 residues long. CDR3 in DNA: TGCGCCAGCAGCCAAGTTCCGGGGAGCTCCTACGAGCAGTACTTC. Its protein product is CASSQVPGSSYEQYF.

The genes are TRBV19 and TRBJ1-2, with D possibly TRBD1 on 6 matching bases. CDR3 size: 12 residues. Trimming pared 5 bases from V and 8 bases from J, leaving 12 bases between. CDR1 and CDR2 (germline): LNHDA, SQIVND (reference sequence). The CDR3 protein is CASSAQGRGYTF. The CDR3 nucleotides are TGTGCCAGTAGTGCACAGGGAAGAGGCTACACCTTC.